This is a list of T cell receptor beta chains from one sample in a study of T cell repertoires in cytomegalovirus infection. TCRdb used MiXCR to reprocess the reads, holding one entry per CDR3 protein. This sample has approximately 590,000 distinct CDR3 sequences, with around two fifths found just once. Which antigens these TCRs recognize remains unknown. The sequenced sample was cultured PBMCs, obtained from culture after CMV antigen stimulation. All receptors derive from a human donor in good health (CMV status not recorded). Some clones in this sample may be carry-over from other donors' samples. CDR3s include the opening cysteine and the closing phenylalanine or tryptophan. Fields, in order: V gene, J gene, CDR3 length, D gene, clone size, CDR3 DNA, CDR3 protein. A D gene is named only where the DNA matches it firmly. Clone size is shown for a subset of rows, as once, few, many or a class of expanded clone.

v_call: TRBV10-3
j_call: TRBJ1-2
cdr3_length: 13
d_call: TRBD1
clone_size: -
cdr3_nt: TGTGCCATCCGAGGACAGGGTCGAGATGGCTACACCTTC
cdr3_aa: CAIRGQGRDGYTF

v_call: TRBV27
j_call: TRBJ2-3
cdr3_length: 14
d_call: -
clone_size: -
cdr3_nt: TGTGCCAGCAGTAGGCTAGTTATCTCAGATACGCAGTATTTT
cdr3_aa: CASSRLVISDTQYF

v_call: TRBV12-3/TRBV12-4
j_call: TRBJ1-1
cdr3_length: 11
d_call: -
clone_size: -
cdr3_nt: TGTGCCAGCGGAAAGGGCACTGAAGCTTTCTTT
cdr3_aa: CASGKGTEAFF

v_call: TRBV6-6
j_call: TRBJ2-3
cdr3_length: 15
d_call: TRBD2
clone_size: -
cdr3_nt: TGTGCCAGCAGTTCTAGCGGGAGAATCGCAGATACGCAGTATTTT
cdr3_aa: CASSSSGRIADTQYF

v_call: TRBV7-2
j_call: TRBJ2-3
cdr3_length: 15
d_call: TRBD2
clone_size: many
cdr3_nt: TGTGCCAGCAGCTTAGAAGCGGGAGAGACAGATACGCAGTATTTT
cdr3_aa: CASSLEAGETDTQYF

v_call: TRBV7-9
j_call: TRBJ2-5
cdr3_length: 13
d_call: TRBD1
clone_size: few
cdr3_nt: TGTGCCAGCAACCGGGACAGGGGGTCGACCCAGTACTTC
cdr3_aa: CASNRDRGSTQYF

v_call: TRBV7-2
j_call: TRBJ2-1
cdr3_length: 15
d_call: -
clone_size: -
cdr3_nt: TGTGCCAGCAGATTAGGTTTCGGGACCTACAATGAGCAGTTCTTC
cdr3_aa: CASRLGFGTYNEQFF

v_call: TRBV6-2/TRBV6-3
j_call: TRBJ1-1
cdr3_length: 11
d_call: -
clone_size: -
cdr3_nt: TGTGCCAGCAGTTACCCGGAAAAGGCTTTCTTT
cdr3_aa: CASSYPEKAFF

v_call: TRBV6-2/TRBV6-3
j_call: TRBJ2-7
cdr3_length: 12
d_call: -
clone_size: few
cdr3_nt: TGTGCCAGCAGTTCGTGGCAGTACGAGCAGTACTTC
cdr3_aa: CASSSWQYEQYF

v_call: TRBV11-2
j_call: TRBJ2-1
cdr3_length: 15
d_call: TRBD2
clone_size: -
cdr3_nt: TGTGCCAGCAGCGCAGCCGGGACTAGCGGGAGTAAGCAGCTCTTC
cdr3_aa: CASSAAGTSGSKQLF

v_call: TRBV10-3
j_call: TRBJ1-3
cdr3_length: 15
d_call: -
clone_size: few
cdr3_nt: TGTGCCATCAGTGAGGGGGCCACCTCTGGAAACACCATATATTTT
cdr3_aa: CAISEGATSGNTIYF

v_call: TRBV7-9
j_call: TRBJ1-4
cdr3_length: 14
d_call: -
clone_size: -
cdr3_nt: TGTGCCAGCAGCCGTGACAGCACTAATGAAAAACTGTTTTTT
cdr3_aa: CASSRDSTNEKLFF

v_call: TRBV6-1
j_call: TRBJ2-6
cdr3_length: 12
d_call: -
clone_size: -
cdr3_nt: TGTGCCAGCACGTCTGGGGCCAACGTCCTGACTTTC
cdr3_aa: CASTSGANVLTF

v_call: TRBV12-3/TRBV12-4
j_call: TRBJ2-1
cdr3_length: 15
d_call: -
clone_size: few
cdr3_nt: TGTGCCAGCAGCCCCAGGTGGGGCTCCTACAATGAGCAGTTCTTC
cdr3_aa: CASSPRWGSYNEQFF

v_call: TRBV7-2
j_call: TRBJ2-1
cdr3_length: 15
d_call: -
clone_size: -
cdr3_nt: TGTGCCAGCAGCTTAGTGGGCAGGGGTTACAATGAGCAGTTCTTC
cdr3_aa: CASSLVGRGYNEQFF

v_call: TRBV12-3/TRBV12-4
j_call: TRBJ1-2
cdr3_length: 12
d_call: -
clone_size: -
cdr3_nt: TGTGCCAGCAGCCCGACAGTCCATGGCTACACCTTC
cdr3_aa: CASSPTVHGYTF

v_call: TRBV6-2/TRBV6-3
j_call: TRBJ1-1
cdr3_length: 14
d_call: -
clone_size: few
cdr3_nt: TGTGCCAGCAGTTATTCTGGGGCGTACACTGAAGCTTTCTTT
cdr3_aa: CASSYSGAYTEAFF

v_call: TRBV7-2
j_call: TRBJ2-3
cdr3_length: 14
d_call: -
clone_size: few
cdr3_nt: TGTGCCAGCAGCTTAGGTCTAGACTCAGATACGCAGTATTTT
cdr3_aa: CASSLGLDSDTQYF

v_call: TRBV29-1
j_call: TRBJ2-1
cdr3_length: 16
d_call: TRBD1
clone_size: -
cdr3_nt: TGCAGCGTTGAAGAAAGGACAGGGGGGGAATACAATGAGCAGTTCTTC
cdr3_aa: CSVEERTGGEYNEQFF

v_call: TRBV19
j_call: TRBJ2-2
cdr3_length: 15
d_call: TRBD1
clone_size: once
cdr3_nt: TGTGCCAGTTTAGGGGACAGGGCGTACACCGGGGAGCTGTTTTTT
cdr3_aa: CASLGDRAYTGELFF

v_call: TRBV7-2
j_call: TRBJ2-3
cdr3_length: 20
d_call: TRBD1
clone_size: few
cdr3_nt: TGTGCCAGCAGCTTATCCCCGTGGGCCCGGACAGGGGTGATTACAGATACGCAGTATTTT
cdr3_aa: CASSLSPWARTGVITDTQYF

v_call: TRBV18
j_call: TRBJ2-3
cdr3_length: 15
d_call: -
clone_size: -
cdr3_nt: TGTGCCAGCTCACCATTGGGGTTCGGCACAGATACGCAGTATTTT
cdr3_aa: CASSPLGFGTDTQYF

v_call: TRBV7-9
j_call: TRBJ2-1
cdr3_length: 17
d_call: -
clone_size: few
cdr3_nt: TGTGCCAGCAGCTCCAGAGAAGCCCCGACTCGGGTGGGGGAGCAGTTCTTC
cdr3_aa: CASSSREAPTRVGEQFF

v_call: TRBV19
j_call: TRBJ1-5
cdr3_length: 13
d_call: -
clone_size: -
cdr3_nt: TGTGCCAGTAGTATCGGGGGCCCCCAGCCCCAGCATTTT
cdr3_aa: CASSIGGPQPQHF

v_call: TRBV5-1
j_call: TRBJ2-1
cdr3_length: 15
d_call: -
clone_size: -
cdr3_nt: TGCGCCAGCAGCTTGGTTGCTAACTCCTACAATGAGCAGTTCTTC
cdr3_aa: CASSLVANSYNEQFF

v_call: TRBV3-1
j_call: TRBJ1-2
cdr3_length: 13
d_call: TRBD1
clone_size: -
cdr3_nt: TGTGCCAGCAGCCCTGGGGCAGGGGGGATCTACACCTTC
cdr3_aa: CASSPGAGGIYTF

v_call: TRBV7-9
j_call: TRBJ1-3
cdr3_length: 16
d_call: -
clone_size: few
cdr3_nt: TGTGCCAGCAGCTCCGGACACCTTAGCTCTGGAAACACCATATATTTT
cdr3_aa: CASSSGHLSSGNTIYF

v_call: TRBV12-3/TRBV12-4
j_call: TRBJ1-5
cdr3_length: 13
d_call: -
clone_size: -
cdr3_nt: TGTGCCAGCAGTTTGCTTCATCAACAGCCCCAGCATTTT
cdr3_aa: CASSLLHQQPQHF

v_call: TRBV11-2
j_call: TRBJ1-4
cdr3_length: 16
d_call: TRBD1
clone_size: few
cdr3_nt: TGTGCCAGCAGCTTTCTACCGGGACAGGGTAGTGAAAAACTGTTTTTT
cdr3_aa: CASSFLPGQGSEKLFF

v_call: TRBV20-1
j_call: TRBJ1-5
cdr3_length: 14
d_call: -
clone_size: -
cdr3_nt: TGCAGTGCTAGAGATCTGTACACCGATCAGCCCCAGCATTTT
cdr3_aa: CSARDLYTDQPQHF

v_call: TRBV7-2
j_call: TRBJ2-1
cdr3_length: 12
d_call: -
clone_size: few
cdr3_nt: TGTGCCAGCAGCCTAACGAGGGATGAGCAGTTCTTC
cdr3_aa: CASSLTRDEQFF

v_call: TRBV7-9
j_call: TRBJ2-2
cdr3_length: 15
d_call: -
clone_size: -
cdr3_nt: TGTGCCAGCAGTCAAATGGCCGTAAACACCGGGGAGCTGTTTTTT
cdr3_aa: CASSQMAVNTGELFF

v_call: TRBV12-3/TRBV12-4
j_call: TRBJ2-7
cdr3_length: 13
d_call: -
clone_size: few
cdr3_nt: TGTGCCAGCAGTTTTGCGGGGTCCTACGAGCAGTACTTC
cdr3_aa: CASSFAGSYEQYF

v_call: TRBV5-4
j_call: TRBJ2-5
cdr3_length: 16
d_call: -
clone_size: few
cdr3_nt: TGTGCCAGCAGCTTGGCTGTCGGGGAAATCCAAGAGACCCAGTACTTC
cdr3_aa: CASSLAVGEIQETQYF

v_call: TRBV7-2
j_call: TRBJ2-3
cdr3_length: 16
d_call: TRBD2
clone_size: -
cdr3_nt: TGTGCCAGCAGCTTCCGTAGCGGGGGGGGCACAGATACGCAGTATTTT
cdr3_aa: CASSFRSGGGTDTQYF

v_call: TRBV28
j_call: TRBJ2-3
cdr3_length: 15
d_call: -
clone_size: -
cdr3_nt: TGTGCCAGCACCTTGGGAACAGGGAGGTGGGATACGCAGTATTTT
cdr3_aa: CASTLGTGRWDTQYF

v_call: TRBV10-3
j_call: TRBJ2-7
cdr3_length: 17
d_call: TRBD2
clone_size: -
cdr3_nt: TGTGCCATCAGTGAAAGGGGGGTAGCGGGAGGTAGCGGAGAGCAGTACTTC
cdr3_aa: CAISERGVAGGSGEQYF

v_call: TRBV28
j_call: TRBJ1-3
cdr3_length: 15
d_call: -
clone_size: -
cdr3_nt: TGTGCCAGCAGTCCCTGGGACGGCTCTGGAAACACCATATATTTT
cdr3_aa: CASSPWDGSGNTIYF

v_call: TRBV5-6
j_call: TRBJ1-2
cdr3_length: 16
d_call: TRBD1
clone_size: -
cdr3_nt: TGTGCCAGCACCCTTGGACAGGGGGCGTCAATCTATGGCTACACCTTC
cdr3_aa: CASTLGQGASIYGYTF

v_call: TRBV14
j_call: TRBJ2-7
cdr3_length: 16
d_call: -
clone_size: -
cdr3_nt: TGTGCCAGCAGCCAAGGGCCACCCGGGCTCTCCTACGAGCAGTACTTC
cdr3_aa: CASSQGPPGLSYEQYF

v_call: TRBV2
j_call: TRBJ2-5
cdr3_length: 16
d_call: -
clone_size: -
cdr3_nt: TGTGCCAGCAGTGAAGCGCTCGGTGGGGGTCCAGAGACCCAGTACTTC
cdr3_aa: CASSEALGGGPETQYF